A selection of T cell receptor beta chains follows, all from one sample in a study of cytomegalovirus exposure and HLA in healthy donors. TCRdb's table, derived via immunoSEQ multiplex PCR, lists solely in-frame clones and lacks some. The profile covers fewer than 150,000 clones, with 80% appearing a single time and 2% to 2.5% taken by the ten largest. The source material was PBMCs. The receptors were gathered from a man aged 25 to 40 in good health and CMV-seronegative. Each CDR3 is given with its conserved first and last residue. D genes are given only for firm matches. A clone size is listed for some rows: how often the clone was seen (once, few, many), or a class if it is expanded.

TRBJ2-7	TRBV15	TRBD1	.	CATSIDRGYEQYF	TGTGCCACCAGCATAGACAGGGGCTACGAGCAGTACTTC
TRBJ1-2	TRBV7-8	.	.	CASSLAGMGADYGYTF	TGTGCCAGCAGCTTAGCGGGAATGGGGGCGGACTATGGCTACACCTTC
TRBJ1-2	TRBV7-9	TRBD1	.	CASSFGPRQGRHYTF	TGTGCCAGCAGCTTTGGGCCCCGACAGGGGCGCCACTACACCTTC
TRBJ2-1	TRBV5-8	.	once	CASSLNGEPYNEQFF	TGTGCCAGCAGCTTAAATGGAGAACCCTACAATGAGCAGTTCTTC
TRBJ1-5	TRBV5-6	TRBD1	.	CASSKGQGAYQPQHF	TGTGCCAGCAGCAAAGGACAGGGGGCTTATCAGCCCCAGCATTTT
TRBJ1-1	TRBV6-1	.	many	CASIGREYTEAFF	TGTGCCAGCATAGGAAGGGAGTACACTGAAGCTTTCTTT
TRBJ2-1	TRBV6-5	.	.	CASSYQQGYEQFF	TGTGCCAGCAGTTACCAACAGGGCTATGAGCAGTTCTTC
TRBJ2-1	TRBV5-1	TRBD1	.	CASSPGQGNEQFF	TGCGCCAGCAGCCCGGGACAGGGGAATGAGCAGTTCTTC
TRBJ2-3	TRBV4-1	.	once	CASSHLTGSKDTQYF	TGCGCCAGCAGCCACCTCACCGGGAGTAAAGATACGCAGTATTTT
TRBJ2-7	TRBV7-9	TRBD1	.	CASSMTDRHPVPYEQYF	TGTGCCAGCAGCATGACGGACAGGCACCCAGTTCCCTACGAGCAGTACTTC
TRBJ2-6	TRBV7-9	TRBD1	.	CASSRGGTGTISGANVLTF	TGTGCCAGCAGCCGAGGCGGGACAGGGACCATCTCTGGGGCCAACGTCCTGACTTTC
TRBJ1-5	TRBV4-1	TRBD1	.	CASSQYDRDDQPQHF	TGCGCCAGCAGCCAATACGACAGGGACGATCAGCCCCAGCATTTT
TRBJ1-2	TRBV4-1	.	.	CASSQEIFGGKGYTF	TGCGCCAGCAGCCAGGAGATCTTTGGGGGGAAGGGCTACACCTTC
TRBJ1-2	TRBV20-1	.	.	CSARGNGGYTF	TGCAGTGCTAGAGGGAACGGGGGCTACACCTTC
TRBJ1-6	TRBV28	TRBD1	.	CASSLTGQGLKF	TGTGCCAGCAGCCTCACCGGACAGGGGTTGAAGTTT
TRBJ2-5	TRBV5-1	TRBD1	.	CASSSGQGEETQYF	TGCGCCAGCAGCTCGGGACAGGGCGAGGAGACCCAGTACTTC
TRBJ2-7	TRBV5-5	.	few	CASSLAGDEQYF	TGTGCCAGCAGCTTGGCAGGGGACGAGCAGTACTTC
TRBJ2-3	TRBV12-5	TRBD2	.	CASGLAQWGGRADTQYF	TGTGCTAGTGGTTTGGCTCAGTGGGGCGGGAGGGCAGATACGCAGTATTTT
TRBJ2-3	TRBV14	.	.	CASSQVVATVDTQYF	TGTGCCAGCAGCCAAGTCGTAGCGACTGTAGATACGCAGTATTTT
TRBJ2-1	TRBV13	TRBD2	.	CASSSIGLAKNEQFF	TGTGCCAGCAGCTCGATAGGACTAGCGAAGAATGAGCAGTTCTTC
TRBJ1-1	TRBV6-1	.	.	CASSHRELNTEAFF	TGTGCCAGCAGCCACAGGGAATTGAACACTGAAGCTTTCTTT
TRBJ1-5	TRBV7-8	.	.	CASSLAVIGQFYQPQHF	TGTGCCAGCAGCTTAGCCGTTATCGGACAGTTCTATCAGCCCCAGCATTTT
TRBJ2-3	TRBV5-1	TRBD2	.	CASSLNSPSGSGDTQYF	TGCGCCAGCAGCTTGAACTCCCCTAGCGGGAGTGGAGATACGCAGTATTTT
TRBJ2-2	TRBV18	TRBD1	few	CASSPPLIQGTGELFF	TGTGCCAGCTCACCACCGTTAATACAGGGGACCGGGGAGCTGTTTTTT
TRBJ2-1	TRBV19	TRBD1	few	CASRGTGISDEQFF	TGTGCCAGTAGGGGGACAGGGATTTCCGATGAGCAGTTCTTC
TRBJ2-1	TRBV5-1	TRBD2	.	CASTLGGGSNEQFF	TGCGCCAGCACCCTCGGCGGGGGTTCCAATGAGCAGTTCTTC
TRBJ1-3	TRBV28	.	.	CASSPYIEDTIYF	TGTGCCAGCAGTCCCTACATCGAGGACACCATATATTTT
TRBJ2-7	TRBV28	TRBD2	.	CASTSSGRGNYEQYF	TGTGCCAGCACGTCTAGCGGGAGAGGTAACTACGAGCAGTACTTC
TRBJ2-1	TRBV28	.	.	CASSFQGGQFF	TGTGCCAGCAGTTTTCAGGGAGGGCAGTTCTTC
TRBJ2-2	TRBV7-6	.	.	CASSPGQGGTGELFF	TGTGCCAGCAGCCCCGGGCAGGGGGGCACCGGGGAGCTGTTTTTT
TRBJ2-1	TRBV5-1	TRBD2	.	CASRSGLAGVYEQFF	TGCGCCAGCAGATCGGGACTAGCGGGAGTCTATGAGCAGTTCTTC
TRBJ1-5	TRBV19	TRBD1	.	CASSRGTGYNQPQHF	TGTGCCAGTAGTAGGGGGACAGGGTACAATCAGCCCCAGCATTTT
TRBJ2-1	TRBV4-2	TRBD1	.	CASSQAGTGGAEQFF	TGTGCCAGCAGCCAAGCCGGGACAGGGGGGGCTGAGCAGTTCTTC
TRBJ2-7	TRBV19	.	.	CASSPTNAYEQYF	TGTGCCAGTAGTCCGACAAACGCCTACGAGCAGTACTTC
TRBJ1-4	TRBV5-1	TRBD1	.	CASRPDRAYEKLFF	TGCGCCAGCAGACCGGACAGGGCCTATGAAAAACTGTTTTTT
TRBJ2-3	TRBV4-1	.	.	CASSRDGGRTDTQYF	TGCGCCAGCAGCCGAGACGGTGGGAGGACAGATACGCAGTATTTT
TRBJ1-1	TRBV19	TRBD1	.	CASSILTGAMNTEAFF	TGTGCCAGTAGCATACTGACAGGGGCGATGAACACTGAAGCTTTCTTT